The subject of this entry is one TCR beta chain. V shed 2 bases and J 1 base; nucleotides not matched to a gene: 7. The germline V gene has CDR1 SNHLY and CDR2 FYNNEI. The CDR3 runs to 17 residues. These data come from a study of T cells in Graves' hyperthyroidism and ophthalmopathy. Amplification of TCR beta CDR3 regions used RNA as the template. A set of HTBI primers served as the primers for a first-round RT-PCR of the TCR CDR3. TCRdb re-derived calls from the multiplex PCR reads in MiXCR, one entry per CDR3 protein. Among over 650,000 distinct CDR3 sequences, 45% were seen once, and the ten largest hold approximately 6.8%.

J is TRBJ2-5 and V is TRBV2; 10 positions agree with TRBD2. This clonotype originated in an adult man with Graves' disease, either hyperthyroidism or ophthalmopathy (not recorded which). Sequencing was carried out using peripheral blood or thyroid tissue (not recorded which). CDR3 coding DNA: TGTGCCAGCAGTGAAAGCGGGGGGGCGAAACCCCAAGAGACCCAGTACTTC. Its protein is CASSESGGAKPQETQYF.